A single sample is the source of the 12 T cell receptor beta chains below, sequenced in a study of T cell responses to AZD1222 COVID-19 vaccine. Sequenced by immunoSEQ multiplex PCR; TCRdb stores in-frame clones only, minus some. Of around 72,000 clones listed, roughly 84% were seen once; the top ten hold 20% to 30%. The sample here was peripheral blood, taken on day 0 of AZD1222 vaccination. These receptors all come from an adult in good health.

The V gene is TRBV7-3, the J gene TRBJ2-3; D is unclear. The CDR3 covers 13 residues. Trimming took off 2 bases at V and 6 bases at J, with 9 bases between the two ends. Germline loops: CDR1 SGHTA, CDR2 FQGTGA. The CDR3 region has the DNA TGTGCCAGCAGCTTATATGGATTCGATACGCAGTATTTT. This sequence encodes CASSLYGFDTQYF.

This chain links TRBV28 with TRBJ1-2; D is ambiguous. The CDR3 contains 15 residues. Germline CDR1 MDHEN, CDR2 SYDVKM. Trimming pared 10 bases from V and 2 bases from J, leaving 20 bases between. The DNA of the CDR3 is TGTGCCACCGAGATGTTGCCCAATTCCAACTATGGCTACACCTTC. Its translation: CATEMLPNSNYGYTF.

J is TRBJ2-3 and V is TRBV5-5; 9 bases are shared with TRBD1. Trimming cost V 5 bases and J 4 bases; bases outside gene matches: 5. This CDR3 region has 14 residues. CDR1 and CDR2 from the germline V gene are SGHKS and YYEKEE (reference sequence). CDR3 bases: TGTGCCAGCAGGGTCCGACAGGGGGCAGATACGCAGTATTTT. This gives the protein CASRVRQGADTQYF.

The chain employs TRBV4-2 and TRBJ1-1; tentatively, D is TRBD1 (6 bases). The V and J ends lost 0 bases and 11 bases respectively, with 13 bases between them. The germline gives CDR1 LGHNA, CDR2 YNFKEQ. This CDR3 region has 13 residues. CDR3 loop: CASSQEVGGGAFF. The CDR3 DNA follows: TGTGCCAGCAGCCAAGAAGTCGGAGGGGGGGCTTTCTTT.

This clone was counted once. The J gene is TRBJ1-1, the V gene TRBV7-2; D is unresolved. V lost 5 bases and J lost 4, with 14 bases in between. Germline loops: CDR1 SGHTA, CDR2 FQGNSA. The CDR3 spans 14 residues. CDR3 DNA sequence: TGTGCCAGCAGCCGTATCAAGGAGGGCACTGAAGCTTTCTTT. Translating gives CASSRIKEGTEAFF. The full variable domain, with the rest looked up from reference TRBV7-2 and TRBJ1-1, is GAGVSQSPSNKVTEKGKDVELRCDPISGHTALYWYRQSLGQGLEFLIYFQGNSAPDKSGLPSDRFSAERTGGSVSTLTIQRTQQEDSAVYLCASSRIKEGTEAFFGQGTRLTVV.

The chain employs TRBV4-2 and TRBJ2-1; D tentatively fits TRBD1 or TRBD2 (7 bases each). Deletions cut 4 bases from V and 7 bases from J, with 26 bases between. The CDR3 loop spans 18 amino acids. CDR1 is LGHNA, CDR2 YNFKEQ, per germline. The CDR3 spells CASSPGGSVTGNSNEQFF. DNA of the CDR3: TGTGCCAGCAGCCCCGGGGGGTCCGTGACAGGGAATTCGAATGAGCAGTTCTTC.

The chain has TRBV5-4 and TRBJ1-4, with D possibly being TRBD1 (5 bases). Germline-derived CDR1 and CDR2 are SGHNT and YYREEE (reference sequence). V was clipped by 1 base and J by 7 bases, with 8 bases between them. CDR3 size: 13 residues. CDR3 nucleotides: TGTGCCAGCAGCTTGATGGGGACTGAAAAACTGTTTTTT. As protein: CASSLMGTEKLFF.

V is TRBV10-3 and J is TRBJ1-1; 9 bases fit TRBD1. Trimming cost V 6 bases and J 7 bases; bases outside gene matches: 12. This CDR3 region has 15 residues. Germline V gives CDR1 ENHRY, CDR2 SYGVKD. The CDR3 DNA sequence: TGTGCCATCAGCGCTAAAGACAGGGGGGGGCTTGAAGCTTTCTTT. Translation: CAISAKDRGGLEAFF.

The rearrangement links TRBV29-1 to TRBJ1-3; 10 bases agree with TRBD1. The ends lost 5 bases at V and 3 bases at J; junction bases unmatched: 10. Germline assignment: CDR1 SQVTM and CDR2 ANQGSEA. The CDR3 sequence is 16 residues long. CDR3 nucleotides: TGCAGCGTTACCGGGACAGGGGCCGGGGGTGGAAACACCATATATTTT. It translates to CSVTGTGAGGGNTIYF.

The chain combines TRBV7-3 with TRBJ2-1; 10 bases align to TRBD2. V shed 5 bases, J shed 8 bases, and the junction held 9 bases outside the gene matches. CDR1 is SGHTA and CDR2 is FQGTGA in the germline V gene. The CDR3 extends over 15 amino acids. The CDR3 nucleotides are TGTGCCAGCAGCACTCAAGCGGGGGGGCTCGATGAGCAGTTCTTC. It translates to CASSTQAGGLDEQFF.

The chain is built from TRBV29-1 and TRBJ2-3; D may correspond to TRBD1 or TRBD2 (7 bases each). This CDR3 contains 15 residues. CDR1 and CDR2 (germline): SQVTM, ANQGSEA. The germline V and J ends were trimmed by 2 bases and 6 bases, with 18 bases remaining between them. The CDR3 loop reads CSVERAPGGEDTQYF. CDR3 coding DNA: TGCAGCGTTGAAAGAGCCCCAGGGGGGGAGGATACGCAGTATTTT.

The V call is TRBV4-1, the J call TRBJ2-7; D may be TRBD1 or TRBD2 (6 bases each). Trimming removed 6 bases at V and 2 bases at J, with 14 bases between. The length of the CDR3 is 14 residues. The germline V gene encodes CDR1 MGHRA and CDR2 YSYEKL. The CDR3 spells CASSRGPAPYEQYF. CDR3 sequence (DNA): TGCGCCAGCAGTCGGGGGCCTGCACCCTACGAGCAGTACTTC.